Each of the 7 T cell receptor beta chains below was sequenced from the same sample in a study of shared clonotypes between healthy human individuals. Some clones are missing from TCRdb's copy, which holds only in-frame ones; the method was immunoSEQ multiplex PCR. The sample contains under 2,500,000 clones, 90% to 97% of which appear only once. The specimen was naive CD4+ T cells sorted from blood. The subset denotes: CD45RA+ positively selected. These TCRs come from a man in his late teens or twenties in good health.

The rearrangement uses TRBV27 and TRBJ1-2; D not certain. V lost 4 bases and J 3 bases, leaving 15 bases between the germline ends. This CDR3 contains 15 residues. The V gene's germline CDR1 is MNHEY and CDR2 SMNVEV (reference sequence). CDR3 coding DNA: TGTGCCAGCAGTTGGAGTAGTCCCGGGGACTATGGCTACACCTTC. Translated: CASSWSSPGDYGYTF.

The chain recombines TRBV18 with TRBJ2-1; TRBD2 matches at 10 bases. Germline-derived CDR1 and CDR2 are KGHSH and LQKENI. The CDR3 totals 18 residues. V trimming: 0 bases; J trimming: 0 bases; junction bases outside the gene matches: 5. CDR3 coding DNA: TGTGCCAGCTCACCACCTAGCGGGGGGCCGAGCTCCTACAATGAGCAGTTCTTC. Encoded protein: CASSPPSGGPSSYNEQFF. The full variable domain, its missing parts supplied by reference TRBV18 and TRBJ2-1, is NAGVMQNPRHLVRRRGQEARLRCSPMKGHSHVYWYRQLPEEGLKFMVYLQKENIIDESGMPKERFSAEFPKEGPSILRIQQVVRGDSAAYFCASSPPSGGPSSYNEQFFGPGTRLTVL.

This sequence joins TRBV4-1 and TRBJ2-7; TRBD1 aligns across 9 bases. V lost 1 base and J lost 5; bases outside the gene matches: 6. CDR3 size: 15 residues. From germline, CDR1 is MGHRA and CDR2 YSYEKL. DNA for the CDR3: TGCGCCAGCAGCCAAGTGGGACAGGGAAAGCACGAGCAGTACTTC. This sequence encodes CASSQVGQGKHEQYF.

The V and J genes are TRBV6-5 and TRBJ1-1, with D possibly matching TRBD1 (5 bases). The CDR3 runs to 15 residues. Germline CDR1 MNHEY, CDR2 SVGAGI. V lost 0 bases and J 0 bases, leaving 8 bases between the germline ends. The DNA for the CDR3 is TGTGCCAGCAGTTACTCGAGGGGTGTGAACACTGAAGCTTTCTTT. Translated, it gives CASSYSRGVNTEAFF.

In its sample, this clone was seen once. The J gene is TRBJ1-1, the V gene TRBV7-2; 8 bases agree with TRBD1. The CDR3 is 15 amino acids. V lost 5 bases to trimming and J lost 3 bases; unmatched junction nucleotides: 8. Germline CDR1 reads SGHTA; CDR2 reads FQGNSA. Here the CDR3 DNA reads TGTGCCAGCAGCCCAGGACAGGGAGGGTACACTGAAGCTTTCTTT. This gives the protein CASSPGQGGYTEAFF.

The sample holds one count of this clone. This CDR3 is also generated by other DNA sequences in the sample. The V gene is TRBV2, the J gene TRBJ1-1; no clear D gene. The V end lost 2 bases, the J end lost 2 bases, and 6 bases lay between the germline ends. Germline CDR1 is SNHLY and CDR2 is FYNNEI. The CDR3 covers 13 residues. CDR3 loop: CASSEMGNTEAFF. The CDR3 nucleotides are TGTGCCAGCAGTGAAATGGGAAACACTGAAGCTTTCTTT.

The chain links TRBV7-2 to TRBJ2-7; D uncertain. V was trimmed by 1 base and J by 2 bases, leaving 6 bases between them. The germline V gene has CDR1 SGHTA and CDR2 FQGNSA. The CDR3 has 13 amino acids. DNA for the CDR3: TGTGCCAGCAGCTTAGAGAGCGCCTACGAGCAGTACTTC. It yields the protein CASSLESAYEQYF.